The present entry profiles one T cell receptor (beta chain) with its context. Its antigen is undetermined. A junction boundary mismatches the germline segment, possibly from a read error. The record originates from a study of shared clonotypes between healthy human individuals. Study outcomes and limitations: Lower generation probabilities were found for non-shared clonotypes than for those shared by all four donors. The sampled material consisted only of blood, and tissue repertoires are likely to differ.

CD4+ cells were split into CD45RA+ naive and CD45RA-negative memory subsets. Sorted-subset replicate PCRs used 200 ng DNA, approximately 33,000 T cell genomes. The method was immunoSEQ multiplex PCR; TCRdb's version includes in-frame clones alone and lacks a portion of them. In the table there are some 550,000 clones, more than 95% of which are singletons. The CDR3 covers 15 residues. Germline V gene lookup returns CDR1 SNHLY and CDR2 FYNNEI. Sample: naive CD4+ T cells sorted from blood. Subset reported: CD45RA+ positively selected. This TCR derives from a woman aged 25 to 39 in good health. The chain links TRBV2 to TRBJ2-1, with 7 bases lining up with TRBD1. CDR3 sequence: CASREGQESYNEQFF. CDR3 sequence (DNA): TGTGCCAGCAGAGAAGGACAGGAGTCCTACAATGAGCAGTTCTTC.